This T cell receptor (beta chain) was documented in a study of early T cells in non-severe SARS-CoV-2 infection. Study details: It was bulk RNA from unsorted whole blood that was sequenced, and the chains were unpaired.

In its sample, this clonotype was seen a few times. TCRdb used MiXCR to reprocess the 5' RACE reads, holding one entry per CDR3 protein. The table has 43,000 or so distinct CDR3 sequences, 4% to 4.5% seen once. CDR3 size: 12 residues. V lost 6 bases, J lost 8 bases, and 11 bases lay in between. The germline V gene has CDR1 SNHLY and CDR2 FYNNEI. The sample was whole blood. The clonotype originates from an adult who was a healthcare worker with PCR-confirmed SARS-CoV-2 infection or an uninfected control (not recorded which). This chain uses TRBV2 with TRBJ2-4; D is possibly TRBD2 (5 bases). The DNA for the CDR3 is TGTGCCAGCAGGGGAGAGGTGTACATTCAGTACTTC. It specifies CASRGEVYIQYF. Variable domain in full (rest from reference TRBV2 and TRBJ2-4): EPEVTQTPSHQVTQMGQEVILRCVPISNHLYFYWYRQILGQKVEFLVSFYNNEISEKSEIFDDQFSVERPDGSNFTLKIRSTKLEDSAMYFCASRGEVYIQYFGAGTRLSVL.